These T cell receptor beta chains were read from a single sample in a study of response to subunit inactivated influenza vaccine. TCRdb re-called the RT-PCR reads with MiXCR, one entry per CDR3 protein. The data hold approximately 310,000 distinct CDR3 sequences, with 21% observed a single time. The sequencing used PBMCs from blood, collected about 19 months after vaccination. The source is a man between 50 and 75 years old who received an inactivated influenza vaccine. Each CDR3 is given with its conserved first and last residue. A D gene is named only where the DNA matches it firmly. Clone sizes are given selectively: once, few, many, or a class where the clone is expanded.

v_call	clone_size	j_call	d_call	cdr3_nt	cdr3_aa
TRBV18	few	TRBJ1-1	.	TGTGCCAGCTCATGGGACCAAAGGGGGGTCACTGAAGCTTTCTTT	CASSWDQRGVTEAFF
TRBV28	.	TRBJ2-7	TRBD1	TGTGCCAGCAGTTTAACTGGGACAGGACGCTACGAGCAGTACTTC	CASSLTGTGRYEQYF
TRBV11-1	.	TRBJ2-3	.	TGTGCCAGCAGCTTAGCGCGGCTGAGCTCTGAATTCACAGATACGCAGTATTTT	CASSLARLSSEFTDTQYF
TRBV15	once	TRBJ1-1	.	TGTGCCACCAGCGGGGGTTGGGGGACTGAAGCTTTCTTT	CATSGGWGTEAFF
TRBV4-3	.	TRBJ1-4	TRBD1	TGCGCCAGCAGCCAGTCTGCCGTGACAGGGCATTCGGAAAAACTGTTTTTT	CASSQSAVTGHSEKLFF
TRBV5-1	few	TRBJ2-5	.	TGCGCCAGCAGCTTGGACCCTCCCTGGGAGACCCAGTACTTC	CASSLDPPWETQYF
TRBV6-6	many	TRBJ1-5	.	TGTGCCAGCAGTTTGGGCTCCGGGCCCCAGCATTTT	CASSLGSGPQHF
TRBV5-1	.	TRBJ1-1	.	TGCGCCAGCAGCGGTTCGGATAACACTGAAGCTTTCTTT	CASSGSDNTEAFF
TRBV11-1	few	TRBJ2-7	.	TGTGCCAGCAGCTTAGGAGGGGTCTACGAGCAGTACTTC	CASSLGGVYEQYF
TRBV7-2	.	TRBJ2-7	TRBD2	TGTGCCAGCAGCCGCGGACTAGCGGAAAAGGGTGAGCAGTACTTC	CASSRGLAEKGEQYF
TRBV3-1	few	TRBJ2-7	TRBD1	TGTGCCAGCAGCCCGATCTTAGGACAGGGGATGTTCGAGCAGTACTTC	CASSPILGQGMFEQYF
TRBV15	.	TRBJ1-4	.	TGTGCCACCAGCAGAGACCAACTCGACGAAAAACTGTTTTTT	CATSRDQLDEKLFF
TRBV20-1	once	TRBJ2-1	TRBD1	TGCAGTGCTGCCAAGGGACAGGGCTACAATGAGCAGTTCTTC	CSAAKGQGYNEQFF
TRBV5-1	.	TRBJ2-2	TRBD1	TGCGCCAGCAGCCTCTACGACAGGGACACCGGGGAGCTGTTTTTT	CASSLYDRDTGELFF
TRBV10-3	.	TRBJ2-1	.	TGTGCCATCACCGGAGTAGAGGGAAGCAATGAGCAGTTCTTC	CAITGVEGSNEQFF
TRBV20-1	many	TRBJ1-4	.	TGCAGTGCTAGTTTTGGCCCAACTAATGAAAAACTGTTTTTT	CSASFGPTNEKLFF
TRBV20-1	many	TRBJ1-5	.	TGCAGTGCTAGCGACCGAAATCAGCCCCAGCATTTT	CSASDRNQPQHF
TRBV20-1	many	TRBJ1-2	TRBD1	TGCAGTGCTAGTGGGAGGGCAGGGGGCTTGGACTATGGCTACACCTTC	CSASGRAGGLDYGYTF
TRBV20-1	.	TRBJ1-6	TRBD1	TGCAGTGCTAAAAGACAGGGGGCATTTAGTTCACCCCTCCACTTT	CSAKRQGAFSSPLHF
TRBV4-3	.	TRBJ1-1	.	TGCGCCAGCAGCCAAGATTCCCGGGGGAACACTGAAGCTTTCTTT	CASSQDSRGNTEAFF
TRBV27	.	TRBJ2-5	TRBD1	TGTGCCAGCAGTTTAATTTATGACAGGGAACAAGAGACCCAGTACTTC	CASSLIYDREQETQYF
TRBV20-1	few	TRBJ2-7	.	TGCAGTGCTAGTGGTGGGGAGGTCGACGAGCAGTACTTC	CSASGGEVDEQYF
TRBV27	few	TRBJ2-4	.	TGTGCCAGCAGCTTGGGGGGGCGAGGCAAAAACATTCAGTACTTC	CASSLGGRGKNIQYF
TRBV20-1	.	TRBJ2-5	.	TGCAGTGCTAGAGATGAAGGGGTCCCTAAAGAGACCCAGTACTTC	CSARDEGVPKETQYF
TRBV2	.	TRBJ1-2	TRBD1	TGTGCCAGCAGCGGGACAGATTTCTATGGCTACACCTTC	CASSGTDFYGYTF
TRBV20-1	many	TRBJ1-5	.	TGCAGTGCTAGAGGGGGCTCGCAAAGCAATCAGCCCCAGCATTTT	CSARGGSQSNQPQHF
TRBV3-1	.	TRBJ1-2	.	TGTGCCAGCAGCCAAGGAGGGGGTAACTATGGCTACACCTTC	CASSQGGGNYGYTF
TRBV4-1	few	TRBJ1-5	.	TGCGCCAGCAGCCAAGATCCTGGGTTTAATCAGCCCCAGCATTTT	CASSQDPGFNQPQHF
TRBV20-1	few	TRBJ2-3	.	TGCAGTGCTAGTTACAGGCTCCAGACCACAGATACGCAGTATTTT	CSASYRLQTTDTQYF
TRBV13	few	TRBJ2-7	TRBD1	TGTGCCAGCAGCTTAGGTGACAGGGTCTCATACGAGCAGTACTTC	CASSLGDRVSYEQYF
TRBV3-1	.	TRBJ1-6	.	TGTGCCAGCAGCCCAATGTTGGACTCACCCCTCCACTTT	CASSPMLDSPLHF
TRBV11-2	few	TRBJ2-7	.	TGTGCCAGCAGCTCTCTAGACCTGTCCCCGCAGTACTTC	CASSSLDLSPQYF
TRBV20-1	few	TRBJ2-1	TRBD2	TGCAGTGCTACAAGGACTAGCGGGGACCCCTACAATGAGCAGTTCTTC	CSATRTSGDPYNEQFF
TRBV6-5	once	TRBJ2-1	.	TGTGCCAGCAGTTACTCGTTGGACCCCCGTAATGAGCAGTTCTTC	CASSYSLDPRNEQFF
TRBV29-1	.	TRBJ2-7	.	TGCAGCGGGGGGCGGGCCGTCTACGAGCAGTACTTC	CSGGRAVYEQYF
TRBV4-3	.	TRBJ2-3	TRBD2	TGCGCCAGCAGCCCACTTCTAGCGGGGGCAGATACGCAGTATTTT	CASSPLLAGADTQYF
TRBV4-3	many	TRBJ1-6	TRBD1	TGCGCCAGCAGCCCGGCGGACAGGGATAATTCACCCCTCCACTTT	CASSPADRDNSPLHF
TRBV20-1	few	TRBJ1-3	.	TGCAGTGCGCGGACAGTTGGAAACACCATATATTTT	CSARTVGNTIYF
TRBV20-1	.	TRBJ2-1	.	TGCAGTGCTAAGTCGATATCCGGTGTCTCCTACAATGAGCAGTTCTTC	CSAKSISGVSYNEQFF
TRBV6-5	.	TRBJ2-5	.	TGTGCCAGCAGTTCTGGGGGGGCCCAAGAGACCCAGTACTTC	CASSSGGAQETQYF
TRBV13	.	TRBJ2-3	.	TGTGCCAGCGTCCAGTCTCCAGGGTTCTTGGCCACAGATACGCAGTATTTT	CASVQSPGFLATDTQYF
TRBV12-3/TRBV12-4	few	TRBJ2-1	.	TGTGCCAGCAGTTTAGCCGGCCAGCTCGAAGCGAATGAGCAGTTCTTC	CASSLAGQLEANEQFF
TRBV20-1	many	TRBJ1-5	TRBD1	TGCAGTGCTAGGGTCGAGACAGGGGGCCGGAGTCAGCCCCAGCATTTT	CSARVETGGRSQPQHF
TRBV5-5	.	TRBJ1-4	TRBD1	TGTGCCAGCAGCCCCTTGGACAGGGATTACGAAAAACTGTTTTTT	CASSPLDRDYEKLFF
TRBV20-1	few	TRBJ2-3	.	TGCAGTGCTAGAGATCTAGGGATCTCGGACGCGTATTTT	CSARDLGISDAYF
TRBV7-9	.	TRBJ1-1	.	TGTCCCAGCAGCTTAGACAGGGAAGCTTTCTTT	CPSSLDREAFF
TRBV20-1	.	TRBJ2-3	TRBD1	TGCAGTGCTAGAGACCCAGGGGGTCCAGATACGCAGTATTTT	CSARDPGGPDTQYF